The rows below give T cell receptor beta chains drawn from one sample of a study of shared clonotypes between healthy human individuals. Data came from immunoSEQ multiplex PCR; TCRdb stores just in-frame clones and leaves some out. Of 1.5 million to 2.5 million clones listed, about 95% were seen once; the top ten hold 1.2%. Input material: naive CD8+ T cells sorted from blood. All receptors derive from a man younger than 35 in good health. Each CDR3 is given with its conserved first and last residue. D genes are given only for firm matches. Only part of the rows carry a size: once, few, many, or a class if the clone is expanded.

NA	TRBV9	13	NA	TRBJ2-7	CASSVSPTYEQYF	TGTGCCAGCAGCGTAAGTCCTACCTACGAGCAGTACTTC
NA	TRBV13	15	NA	TRBJ1-3	CASSLGRGSGNTIYF	TGTGCCAGCAGCTTAGGCAGGGGCTCCGGAAACACCATATATTTT
NA	TRBV4-3	13	NA	TRBJ2-5	CASSPVQGETQYF	TGCGCCAGCTCGCCGGTTCAGGGGGAGACCCAGTACTTC
NA	TRBV28	13	NA	TRBJ2-7	CASSFRQIGEQYF	TGTGCCAGCAGTTTCCGGCAGATTGGGGAGCAGTACTTC
NA	TRBV7-9	12	NA	TRBJ2-1	CASSGRYNEQFF	TGTGCCAGCAGCGGCCGCTACAATGAGCAGTTCTTC
NA	TRBV9	13	NA	TRBJ1-2	CASSVDSQGGYTF	TGTGCCAGCAGCGTAGATTCCCAGGGAGGCTACACCTTC
TRBD1	TRBV15	15	NA	TRBJ1-5	CATSRNRGINQPQHF	TGTGCCACCAGCCGAAACAGGGGCATCAATCAGCCCCAGCATTTT
TRBD2	TRBV9	16	NA	TRBJ2-3	CASSPPPSGTTDTQYF	TGTGCCAGCAGCCCTCCACCGAGCGGGACTACAGATACGCAGTATTTT
TRBD1	TRBV12-5	15	NA	TRBJ2-3	CASGPWTGRTDTQYF	TGTGCTAGTGGTCCCTGGACAGGCCGCACAGATACGCAGTATTTT
TRBD1	TRBV6-1	15	once	TRBJ2-7	CASRKPGQKADEQYF	TGTGCCAGCAGGAAACCGGGACAGAAAGCCGACGAGCAGTACTTC
NA	TRBV5-5	15	NA	TRBJ2-7	CASSLGASSLGEQYF	TGTGCCAGCAGCTTGGGAGCCTCCTCCCTGGGCGAGCAGTACTTC
NA	TRBV11-2	14	NA	TRBJ2-1	CASSSSGSYNEQFF	TGTGCCAGCAGCTCTTCGGGGTCCTACAATGAGCAGTTCTTC
TRBD1	TRBV5-1	13	NA	TRBJ2-7	CASSPQGSHEQYF	TGCGCCAGCAGCCCACAGGGGTCCCACGAGCAGTACTTC
NA	TRBV7-9	16	few	TRBJ1-4	CASSLKELVRFEKLFF	TGTGCCAGCAGCTTAAAAGAGCTCGTCCGTTTTGAAAAACTGTTTTTT
NA	TRBV4-1	14	NA	TRBJ2-7	CASSQDSNFYEQYF	TGCGCCAGCAGCCAAGATTCTAACTTTTACGAGCAGTACTTC
TRBD1	TRBV5-4	13	NA	TRBJ2-7	CASRAGTGNEQYF	TGTGCCAGCAGGGCCGGGACAGGGAACGAGCAGTACTTC
TRBD2	TRBV27	14	NA	TRBJ2-1	CASSLGTSSNEQFF	TGTGCCAGCAGTTTAGGGACTAGTTCGAATGAGCAGTTCTTC
NA	TRBV7-9	12	NA	TRBJ2-1	CASSLHYNEQFF	TGTGCCAGCAGCTTGCACTACAATGAGCAGTTCTTC
NA	TRBV7-9	14	NA	TRBJ2-2	CASSVLAEPGELFF	TGTGCCAGCAGCGTCCTCGCCGAACCCGGGGAGCTGTTTTTT
NA	TRBV6-5	14	NA	TRBJ1-1	CASSYGAGDTEAFF	TGTGCCAGCAGTTATGGAGCAGGGGACACTGAAGCTTTCTTT
TRBD2	TRBV9	19	NA	TRBJ2-1	CASSVGLAGGAGSYNEQFF	TGTGCCAGCAGCGTAGGACTAGCGGGAGGGGCGGGCTCCTACAATGAGCAGTTCTTC